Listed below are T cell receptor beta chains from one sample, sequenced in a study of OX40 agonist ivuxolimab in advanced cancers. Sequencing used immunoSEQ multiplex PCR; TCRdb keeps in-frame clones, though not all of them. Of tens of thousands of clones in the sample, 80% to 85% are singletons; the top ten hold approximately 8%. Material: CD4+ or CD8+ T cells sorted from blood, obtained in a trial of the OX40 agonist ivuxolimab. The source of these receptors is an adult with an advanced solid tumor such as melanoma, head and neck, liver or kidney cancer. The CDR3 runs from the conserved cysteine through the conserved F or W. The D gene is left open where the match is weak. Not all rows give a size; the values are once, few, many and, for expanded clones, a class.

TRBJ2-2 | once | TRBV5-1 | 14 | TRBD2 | TGCGCCAGCAGCTTCGGACTAGACGGCGGGGAGCTGTTTTTT | CASSFGLDGGELFF
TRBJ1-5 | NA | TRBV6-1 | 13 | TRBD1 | TGTGCCAGCCGGGACAGGGGAAATCAGCCCCAGCATTTT | CASRDRGNQPQHF
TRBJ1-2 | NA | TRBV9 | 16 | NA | TGTGCCAGCAGCGTAGTCCCATACAGGTATAACTATGGCTACACCTTC | CASSVVPYRYNYGYTF
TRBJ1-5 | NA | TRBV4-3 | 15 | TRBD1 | TGCGCCAGCAGCCAAGGGGGGACAGGGGATCAGCCCCAGCATTTT | CASSQGGTGDQPQHF
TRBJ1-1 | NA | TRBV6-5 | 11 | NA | TGTGCCAGCAGTTACCACACTGAAGCTTTCTTT | CASSYHTEAFF
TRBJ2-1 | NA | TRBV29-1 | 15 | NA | TGCAGCGTTGAAGATTCAGGGAGCTCCTACAATGAGCAGTTCTTC | CSVEDSGSSYNEQFF
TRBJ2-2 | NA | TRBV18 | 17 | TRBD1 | TGTGCCAGCTCACCGCCCAACGGGGACAGGGGGCCCGGGGAGCTGTTTTTT | CASSPPNGDRGPGELFF
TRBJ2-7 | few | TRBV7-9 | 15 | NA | TGTGCCAGCAGCTCGAGGGATACTATTCCCTACGAGCAGTACTTC | CASSSRDTIPYEQYF
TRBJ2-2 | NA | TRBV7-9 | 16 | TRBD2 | TGTGCCAGCCGGGGGGGGACATGGACCCCTCTAAAAGGGCTGTTTTTT | CASRGGTWTPLKGLFF
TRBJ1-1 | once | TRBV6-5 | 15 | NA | TGTGCCAGCAGTTACTTGGAGGGCATACGCACTGAAGCTTTCTTT | CASSYLEGIRTEAFF
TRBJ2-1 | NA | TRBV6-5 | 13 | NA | TGTGCCACCCCGATCCACTCCTACAATGAGCAGTTCTTC | CATPIHSYNEQFF
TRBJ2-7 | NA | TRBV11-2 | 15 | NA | TGTGCCAGCAGCTTAGTTCAGGGGCCTTCCTACGAGCAGTACTTC | CASSLVQGPSYEQYF
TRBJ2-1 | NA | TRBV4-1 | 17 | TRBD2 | TGCGCCAGCAGCCAAGAGGCGGGAGGGCTCTCCTACAATGAGCAGTTCTTC | CASSQEAGGLSYNEQFF
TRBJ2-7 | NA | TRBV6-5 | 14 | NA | TGTGCCAGCAGTGGTTCGACAGGATACTACGAGCAGTACTTC | CASSGSTGYYEQYF
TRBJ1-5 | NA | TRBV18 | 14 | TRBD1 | TGTGCCAGCTCACCAGACAGGGGCGATCAGCCCCAGCATTTT | CASSPDRGDQPQHF
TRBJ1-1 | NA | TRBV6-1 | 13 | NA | TGTGCCACCCGGACAGCCGGGGGCACTGAAGCTTTCTTT | CATRTAGGTEAFF
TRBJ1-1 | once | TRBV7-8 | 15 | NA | TGTGCCAGCAGCTTAGTTGAACACTTGAACACTGAAGCTTTCTTT | CASSLVEHLNTEAFF
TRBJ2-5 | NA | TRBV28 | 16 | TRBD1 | TGTGCCAGCAGTTTGGGACAGGGGACCTACCAAGAGACCCAGTACTTC | CASSLGQGTYQETQYF
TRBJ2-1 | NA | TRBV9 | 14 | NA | TGTGCCAGCAGCGTCCGGACAAACTACAATGAGCAGTTCTTC | CASSVRTNYNEQFF
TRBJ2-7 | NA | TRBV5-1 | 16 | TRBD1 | TGCGCCAGCAGTTCCGGGACAGGGCGAGAGCCCTACGAGCAGTACTTC | CASSSGTGREPYEQYF
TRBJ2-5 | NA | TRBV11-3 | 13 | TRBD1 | TGTGCCAGCGGCGACAGGGGGCGAGAGACCCAGTACTTC | CASGDRGRETQYF
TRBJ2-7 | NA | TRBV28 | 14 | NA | TGTGCCAGCAGTTTAAATGGCATGGGTTACGAGCAGTACTTC | CASSLNGMGYEQYF
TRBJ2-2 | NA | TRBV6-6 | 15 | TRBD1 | TGTGCCAGCAGTCTAGACAGGGTGAACACCGGGGAGCTGTTTTTT | CASSLDRVNTGELFF
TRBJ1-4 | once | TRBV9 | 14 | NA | TGTGCCAGCAGCGTAGGGTTCACTAATGAAAAACTGTTTTTT | CASSVGFTNEKLFF
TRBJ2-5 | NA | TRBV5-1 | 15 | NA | TGCGCCAGCAGCTTGGCCTCAGGGTTCGCCGAGACCCAGTACTTC | CASSLASGFAETQYF
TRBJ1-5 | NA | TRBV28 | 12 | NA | TGTGCCAGCAGTTTAGTGGGCCAGCCCCAGCATTTT | CASSLVGQPQHF
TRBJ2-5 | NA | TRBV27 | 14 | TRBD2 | TGTGCCAGCAGTTTAATCCCGGGAGGAGAGACCCAGTACTTC | CASSLIPGGETQYF
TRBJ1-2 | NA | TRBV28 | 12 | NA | TGTGCCAGCAGTAGGTCGACGTATGGCTACACCTTC | CASSRSTYGYTF
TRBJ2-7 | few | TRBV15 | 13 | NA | TGTGCCACCAGCCCTTATTTGGGCTACGAGCAGTACTTC | CATSPYLGYEQYF
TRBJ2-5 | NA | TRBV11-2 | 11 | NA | TGTGCCAGCAGCGCCGGCCAAGCCCAGTACTTC | CASSAGQAQYF
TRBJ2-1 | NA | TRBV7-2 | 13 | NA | TGTGCCAGCAGCCTGTACGGTGGGAATGAGCAGTTCTTC | CASSLYGGNEQFF
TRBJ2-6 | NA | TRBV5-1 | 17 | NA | TGCGCCAGCAGCTTGGAGGGCAACTTAGGTGGGGCCAACGTCCTGACTTTC | CASSLEGNLGGANVLTF
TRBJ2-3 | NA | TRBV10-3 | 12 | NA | TGTGCCATCAGTGATCTCACAGATACGCAGTATTTT | CAISDLTDTQYF
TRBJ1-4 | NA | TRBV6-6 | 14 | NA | TGTGCCAGCAGTTACGGGGGCGCGGATGAAAAACTGTTTTTT | CASSYGGADEKLFF
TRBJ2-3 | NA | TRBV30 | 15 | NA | TGTGCCTGGGGCCGGGGCAGGGACAACACAGATACGCAGTATTTT | CAWGRGRDNTDTQYF
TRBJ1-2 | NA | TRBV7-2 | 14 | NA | TGTGCCAGCAGCGGGGTGGGGGGCTCCAATGGCTACACCTTC | CASSGVGGSNGYTF
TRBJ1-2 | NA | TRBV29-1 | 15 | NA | TGCAGCGTGAGGGGGTTCAGGGAAGGGATCTATGGCTACACCTTC | CSVRGFREGIYGYTF
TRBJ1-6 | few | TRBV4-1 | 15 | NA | TGCGCCAGCAGCCAAGTAGTAGGGGTGGATTCACCCCTCCACTTT | CASSQVVGVDSPLHF
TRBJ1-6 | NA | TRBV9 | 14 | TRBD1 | TGTGCCAGCAATATGGGACAGGGAAATTCACCCCTCCACTTT | CASNMGQGNSPLHF
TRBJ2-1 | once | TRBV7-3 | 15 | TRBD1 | TGTGCCAGCAGCCCCGGCCAGGGGGCGTCAAATGAGCAGTTCTTC | CASSPGQGASNEQFF
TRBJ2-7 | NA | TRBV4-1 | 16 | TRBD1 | TGCGCCAGCAGCCAAGATGAACAGGGGGCTCGGGGCGAGCAGTACTTC | CASSQDEQGARGEQYF
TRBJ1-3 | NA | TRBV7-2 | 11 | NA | TGTGCCAGCAGCTTAGGGAACACCATATATTTT | CASSLGNTIYF
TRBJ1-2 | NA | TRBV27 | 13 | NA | TGTGCCAGCAGTTTATCGCCCGAAGATGGCTACACCTTC | CASSLSPEDGYTF
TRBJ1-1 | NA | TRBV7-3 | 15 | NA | TGTGCCAGCAGCTTATCCAGCAGGGGGAACACTGAAGCTTTCTTT | CASSLSSRGNTEAFF
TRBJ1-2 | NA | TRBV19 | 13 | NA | TGTGCCAGTAGTATCAGGACTCTCTCTGGCTACACCTTC | CASSIRTLSGYTF
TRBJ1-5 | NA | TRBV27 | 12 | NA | TGTGCCAGCAGTTTAGTGGGACAGCCCCAGCATTTT | CASSLVGQPQHF
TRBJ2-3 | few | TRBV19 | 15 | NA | TGTGCCAGTAGTATGGTGTCAGGACGTTTGAATACGCAGTATTTT | CASSMVSGRLNTQYF
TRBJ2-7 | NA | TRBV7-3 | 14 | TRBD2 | TGTGCCAGCAGTGGGCTAGCGGGCTCCTACGAGCAGTACTTC | CASSGLAGSYEQYF
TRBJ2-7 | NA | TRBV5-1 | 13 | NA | TGCGCCAGCAGACCGACCGACGCCTACGAGCAGTACTTC | CASRPTDAYEQYF
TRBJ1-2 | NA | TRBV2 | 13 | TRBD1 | TGTGCCAGCAGCTTGACAGGGCTCGGTGGCTACACCTTC | CASSLTGLGGYTF
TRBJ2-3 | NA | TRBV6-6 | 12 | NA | TGTGCCAGCAAGATCGGGGAAGATACGCAGTATTTT | CASKIGEDTQYF
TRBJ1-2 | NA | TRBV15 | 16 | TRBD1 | TGTGCCACCAGCAGAAAAGGGACAGGGGGCCCTTGGGGCTACACCTTC | CATSRKGTGGPWGYTF
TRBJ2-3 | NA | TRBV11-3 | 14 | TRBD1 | TGTGCCAGCAGCTTGACAGGGTCAACAGATACGCAGTATTTT | CASSLTGSTDTQYF
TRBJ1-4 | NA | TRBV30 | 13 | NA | TGTGCCTGGATGAGGCCAGACCTTCAAAAACTGTTTTTT | CAWMRPDLQKLFF
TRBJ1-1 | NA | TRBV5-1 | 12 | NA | TGCGCCAGCAGGGGTGGATGGACTGAAGCTTTCTTT | CASRGGWTEAFF